The TCR beta chain described here comes from a study of T cells in Graves' hyperthyroidism and ophthalmopathy. On the study more broadly: Peripheral blood was taken when the disease was first diagnosed, before any treatment began.

Study-level findings and limits: It was a median about 7.1 months before onset that the model predicted ophthalmopathy. Stable hyperthyroidism was separated from ophthalmopathy by a model based on 13 V-J features. Researchers found most expanded thyroid clonotypes above 0.001 in blood as well.

Amplified regions were TCR beta CDR3 sequences from RNA transcripts. A set of HTBI primers served as the primers for a first-round RT-PCR of the TCR CDR3. From the multiplex PCR reads, TCRdb called clonotypes with MiXCR, one entry per CDR3 protein. The data hold 300,000 to 500,000 distinct CDR3 sequences, with over 11% observed a single time. About this clonotype itself: As yet, its antigen is unknown.

The CDR3 is 16 amino acids. Germline V gene lookup returns CDR1 LNHDA and CDR2 SQIVND (reference sequence). V lost 5 bases to trimming and J lost 0 bases, with 15 bases between them. The chain uses TRBV19 and TRBJ2-3; D uncertain. Sequencing used blood. The sequence came from a man between 45 and 60 years old with Graves' ophthalmopathy. This CDR3 reads CASSLSSRGSTDTQYF. DNA of the CDR3: TGTGCCAGTAGTCTGAGCTCAAGAGGTAGCACAGATACGCAGTATTTT.